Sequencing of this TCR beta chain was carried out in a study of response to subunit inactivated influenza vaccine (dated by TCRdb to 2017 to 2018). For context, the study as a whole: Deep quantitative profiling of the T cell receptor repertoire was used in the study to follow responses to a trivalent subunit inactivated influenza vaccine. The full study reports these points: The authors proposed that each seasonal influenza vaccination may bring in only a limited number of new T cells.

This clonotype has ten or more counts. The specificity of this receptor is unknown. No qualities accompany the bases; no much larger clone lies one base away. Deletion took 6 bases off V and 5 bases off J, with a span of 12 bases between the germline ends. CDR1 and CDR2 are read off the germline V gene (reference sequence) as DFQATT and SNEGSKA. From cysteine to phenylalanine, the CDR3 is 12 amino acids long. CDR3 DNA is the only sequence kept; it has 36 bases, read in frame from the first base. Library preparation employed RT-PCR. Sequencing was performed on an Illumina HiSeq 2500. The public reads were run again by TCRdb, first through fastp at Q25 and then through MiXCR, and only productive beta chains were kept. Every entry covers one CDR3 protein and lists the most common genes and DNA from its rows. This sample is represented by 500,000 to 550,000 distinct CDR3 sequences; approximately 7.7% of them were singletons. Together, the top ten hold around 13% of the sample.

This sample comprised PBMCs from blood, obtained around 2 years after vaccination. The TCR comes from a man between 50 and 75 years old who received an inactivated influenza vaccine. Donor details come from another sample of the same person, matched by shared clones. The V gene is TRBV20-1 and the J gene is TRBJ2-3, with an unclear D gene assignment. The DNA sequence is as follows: TGCAGTGCCGTCGGAAATGGAGATACGCAGTATTTT. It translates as CSAVGNGDTQYF.